A selection of T cell receptor beta chains follows, all from one sample in a study of blood T cell repertoires in COVID-19. Data came from immunoSEQ multiplex PCR; TCRdb stores just in-frame clones and leaves some out. Of about 440,000 clones listed, around 89% are singletons. The source material was peripheral blood. The origin of the receptors is a woman aged 25 to 39 with acute or convalescent COVID-19. Each CDR3 is given with its conserved first and last residue. D genes are given only for firm matches.

TRBV4-2,TRBJ2-1,TRBD2,CASSRKTTSGTVYYNEQFF
TRBV7-9,TRBJ1-3,-,CASSLGGQGSGNTIYF
TRBV7-2,TRBJ1-2,TRBD1,CASSLDNRGYGYTF
TRBV2,TRBJ1-1,-,CASSIIAEAFF
TRBV11-2,TRBJ2-1,TRBD2,CASSSTSGGAHEQFF
TRBV2,TRBJ1-6,TRBD1,CASSPTGMNSPLHF
TRBV28,TRBJ1-4,-,CASKGLPAGDEKLFF
TRBV6-4,TRBJ2-5,-,CASSDRWDSGTQYF
TRBV7-9,TRBJ1-5,-,CASSLPGNNQPQHF
TRBV5-1,TRBJ2-7,TRBD2,CASSLRTGGEQYF
TRBV2,TRBJ2-6,-,CASSYRVSGANVLTF
TRBV10-3,TRBJ1-1,-,CAISDGPGIKAFF
TRBV7-9,TRBJ2-3,-,CASSLISGGLTDTQYF
TRBV20-1,TRBJ2-7,-,CSASNGQIGSYEQYF